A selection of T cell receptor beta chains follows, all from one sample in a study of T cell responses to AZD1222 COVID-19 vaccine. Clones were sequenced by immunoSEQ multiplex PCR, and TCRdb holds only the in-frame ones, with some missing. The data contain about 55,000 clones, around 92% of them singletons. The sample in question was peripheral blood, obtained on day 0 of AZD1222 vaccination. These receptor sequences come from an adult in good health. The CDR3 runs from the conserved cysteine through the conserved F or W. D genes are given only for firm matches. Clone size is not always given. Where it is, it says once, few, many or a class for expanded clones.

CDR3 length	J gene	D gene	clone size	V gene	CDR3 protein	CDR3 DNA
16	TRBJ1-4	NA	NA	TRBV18	CASSHQDVATNEKLFF	TGTGCCAGCTCCCACCAGGACGTTGCAACTAATGAAAAACTGTTTTTT
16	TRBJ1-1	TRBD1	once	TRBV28	CASSLINRGMNTEAFF	TGTGCCAGCAGTTTGATTAACAGGGGCATGAACACTGAAGCTTTCTTT
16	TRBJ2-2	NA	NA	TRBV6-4	CASSDSTTSGAGELFF	TGTGCCAGCAGTGACTCCACGACATCGGGGGCCGGGGAGCTGTTTTTT
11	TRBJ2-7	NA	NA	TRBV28	CASSSTHEQYF	TGTGCCAGCAGTTCCACCCACGAGCAGTACTTC
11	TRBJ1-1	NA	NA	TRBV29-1	CSVYRNTEAFF	TGCAGCGTTTACAGGAACACTGAAGCTTTCTTT
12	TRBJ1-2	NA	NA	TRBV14	CASSQSRNGYTF	TGTGCCAGCAGCCAAAGCAGAAATGGCTACACCTTC
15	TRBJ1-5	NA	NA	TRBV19	CASSRFRNSNQPQHF	TGTGCCAGTAGTAGGTTTAGGAATAGCAATCAGCCCCAGCATTTT
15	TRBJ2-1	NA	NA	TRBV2	CASSDRRDSYNEQFF	TGTGCCAGCAGTGACCGCAGGGACTCCTACAATGAGCAGTTCTTC
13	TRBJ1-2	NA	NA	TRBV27	CASSRPQGVGYTF	TGTGCCAGCAGTAGGCCCCAGGGTGTAGGCTACACCTTC
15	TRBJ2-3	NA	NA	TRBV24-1	CATSEEGPRGDTQYF	TGTGCCACCAGTGAGGAGGGCCCCCGGGGAGATACGCAGTATTTT
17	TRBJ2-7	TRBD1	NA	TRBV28	CASSSTGTGGRSYEQYF	TGTGCCAGCAGTTCAACAGGGACAGGGGGTAGGAGTTACGAGCAGTACTTC
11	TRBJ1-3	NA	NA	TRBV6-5	CASEQGNTIYF	TGTGCCAGCGAACAGGGAAACACCATATATTTT
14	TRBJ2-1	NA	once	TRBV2	CASSIWTADNEQFF	TGTGCCAGCAGTATCTGGACAGCGGACAATGAGCAGTTCTTC
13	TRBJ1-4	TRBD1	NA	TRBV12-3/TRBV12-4	CASTGGRAEKLFF	TGTGCCAGCACAGGGGGCAGGGCTGAAAAACTGTTTTTT
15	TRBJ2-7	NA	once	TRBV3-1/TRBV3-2	CASSAGTSSSYEQYF	TGTGCCAGCAGCGCCGGGACGTCGAGCTCCTACGAGCAGTACTTC
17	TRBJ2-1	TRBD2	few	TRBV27	CASSPIILAGEYNEQFF	TGTGCCAGCAGTCCCATCATACTAGCGGGAGAGTACAATGAGCAGTTCTTC
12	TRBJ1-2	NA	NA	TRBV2	CASKQVGGGYTF	TGTGCCAGCAAACAAGTGGGGGGTGGCTACACCTTC
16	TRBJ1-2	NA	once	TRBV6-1	CASSETWVGTAYGYTF	TGTGCCAGCAGTGAAACGTGGGTCGGTACAGCCTATGGCTACACCTTC
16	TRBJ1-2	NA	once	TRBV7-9	CASSPSSFVANYGYTF	TGTGCCAGCAGCCCGAGTAGCTTTGTGGCTAACTATGGCTACACCTTC
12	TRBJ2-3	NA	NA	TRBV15	CATRLNTDTQYF	TGTGCCACAAGACTGAACACAGATACGCAGTATTTT
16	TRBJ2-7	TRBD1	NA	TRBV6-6	CASCRAGGQGSYEQYF	TGTGCCAGCTGCAGGGCGGGGGGACAGGGGTCCTACGAGCAGTACTTC
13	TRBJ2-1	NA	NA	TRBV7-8	CASSEVQGLKQFF	TGTGCCAGCAGCGAGGTCCAGGGTCTGAAGCAGTTCTTC
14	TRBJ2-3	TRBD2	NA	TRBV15	CATISGSGTDTQYF	TGTGCCACCATAAGCGGGAGTGGTACAGATACGCAGTATTTT
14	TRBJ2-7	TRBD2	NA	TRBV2	CASRTWTSGYEQYF	TGTGCCAGCAGGACCTGGACTAGCGGGTACGAGCAGTACTTC